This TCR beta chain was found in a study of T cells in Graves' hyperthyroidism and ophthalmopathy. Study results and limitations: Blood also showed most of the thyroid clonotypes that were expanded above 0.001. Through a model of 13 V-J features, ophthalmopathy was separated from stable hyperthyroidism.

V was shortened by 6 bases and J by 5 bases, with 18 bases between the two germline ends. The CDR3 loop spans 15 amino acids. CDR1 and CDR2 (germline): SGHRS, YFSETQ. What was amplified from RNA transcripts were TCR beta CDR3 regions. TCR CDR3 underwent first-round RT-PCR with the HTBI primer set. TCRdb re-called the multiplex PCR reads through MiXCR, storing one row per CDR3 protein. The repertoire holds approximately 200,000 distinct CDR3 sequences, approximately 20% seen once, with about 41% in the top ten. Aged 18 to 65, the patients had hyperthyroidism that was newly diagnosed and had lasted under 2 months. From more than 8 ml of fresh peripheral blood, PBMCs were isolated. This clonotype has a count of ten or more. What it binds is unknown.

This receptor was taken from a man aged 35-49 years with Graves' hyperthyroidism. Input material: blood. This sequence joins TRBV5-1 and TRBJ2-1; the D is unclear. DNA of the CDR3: TGCGCCAGCAACCCCTTCTCGCCCGAAGACAATGAGCAGTTCTTC. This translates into CASNPFSPEDNEQFF.